This entry features one TCR beta chain sequence. Germline assignment: CDR1 SGHVS and CDR2 FQNEAQ. Trimming stripped 2 bases from V and 1 base from J, with 15 bases between. The CDR3 has 17 amino acids. One entry per CDR3 protein results from TCRdb running MiXCR on the RT-PCR reads. This table holds about 680,000 distinct CDR3 sequences, 12% to 15% found once. The sequenced sample consisted of memory CD4+ T cells from blood. This clonotype was sampled from a female donor in good health, serving as a healthy control. This chain joins TRBV7-8 and TRBJ1-5; the D is unclear. CDR3 sequence reads: CASSLLGALGSNQPQHF. CDR3 DNA: TGTGCCAGCAGCTTATTAGGTGCGCTGGGGAGCAATCAGCCCCAGCATTTT.